Below, 6 T cell receptor beta chains from the same sample are listed, as sequenced in a study of blood T cell repertoires in COVID-19. The protocol was immunoSEQ multiplex PCR, while the TCRdb copy is restricted to in-frame clones and leaves out a portion. The repertoire holds 20,000 to 30,000 clones, with roughly nine tenths as singletons. The sequenced material came from peripheral blood. These receptors were obtained from a man between 65 and 85 years old with acute or convalescent COVID-19.

CDR3 region: CASSLGLAGGHTGELFF. In DNA, the CDR3 is TGTGCCAGCAGCTTGGGCCTAGCGGGGGGGCACACCGGGGAGCTGTTTTTT. This chain connects TRBV5-4 to TRBJ2-2, with 12 bases that match TRBD2. V shed 0 bases and J 3 bases; nucleotides not matched to a gene: 3. The CDR3 is 17 residues long. Germline lookup yields CDR1 SGHNT and CDR2 YYREEE (reference sequence).

The V and J genes are TRBV5-1 and TRBJ2-5; 11 nucleotides match TRBD1. The CDR3 length is 15 residues. CDR1 is SGHRS and CDR2 is YFSETQ in the germline V gene. With V trimmed by 0 bases and J by 5 bases, 3 bases remained unmatched. The CDR3 loop reads CASSLAGQGVETQYF. The CDR3 region has the DNA TGCGCCAGCAGCTTGGCGGGACAGGGGGTGGAGACCCAGTACTTC.

V is TRBV28 and J is TRBJ2-2; TRBD1 agrees at 9 bases. V was clipped by 4 bases and J by 6 bases; unmatched bases: 9. Germline assignment: CDR1 MDHEN and CDR2 SYDVKM. The CDR3 is 16 residues long. CDR3 region: CASSSSPGQGAGELFF. CDR3 DNA: TGTGCCAGCAGTTCGAGTCCGGGACAGGGTGCCGGGGAGCTGTTTTTT.

The chain is built from TRBV24-1 and TRBJ2-1; 10 positions match TRBD2. The CDR3 spans 14 residues. J gave up 7 bases and V 6 bases, and 5 bases lay outside the gene matches. Germline CDR1 is KGHDR and CDR2 is SFDVKD. The CDR3 sequence is CATSSGGAKNEQFF. In DNA form, the CDR3 reads TGTGCCACCAGTAGCGGGGGGGCGAAGAATGAGCAGTTCTTC.

The genes are TRBV3-1 (or the pseudogene TRBV3-2) and TRBJ2-3, with D tentatively TRBD2 (6 bases). V lost 4 bases and J lost 0, with 8 bases in between. CDR3 length: 14 amino acids. Looked up from germline, CDR1 is LGHDT and CDR2 is YNNKEL (reference sequence). The CDR3 here is CASSLRGSTDTQYF. The CDR3 region has the DNA TGTGCCAGCAGCCTTCGGGGGAGCACAGATACGCAGTATTTT.

This clone was picked up one time. The chain combines TRBV9 with TRBJ2-3; D is possibly TRBD2 (6 bases). V shed 1 base and J shed 0 bases, with 30 bases lying between them. The germline CDR1 and CDR2 sequences are SGDLS and YYNGEE. This CDR3 has 22 residues. The CDR3 DNA follows: TGTGCCAGCAGCGTATACGCCCTTCGGAGGGACGTGGGATTCACTAGCACAGATACGCAGTATTTT. It specifies CASSVYALRRDVGFTSTDTQYF.